The clone carrying this T cell receptor (beta chain) was seen repeatedly, ten times or more. The antigen remains unidentified. This record belongs to a study of post-analysis software for immune sequencing data. Overall study: Recorded subtypes: relapsing-remitting, secondary progressive, progressive-relapsing; some patients unannotated. Study-wide results and caveats: Multiple sclerosis patients showed significantly lower normalized Chao1 diversity than controls did. Comparison of patients with controls showed four or five TRBV segments more frequent in patients, TRBV5-6, TRBV5-1 and TRBV20-1 among them. Strong same-batch co-clustering of samples appeared with F measure clustering.

Every TCR beta cDNA library bore unique molecular identifiers. The source material, roughly 0.9 to 11 million T cells, gave rise to 510,000 or so cDNA molecules. TCRdb fed the PCR reads into MiXCR, producing one record per CDR3 protein. The sample has over 150,000 distinct CDR3 sequences, approximately 31% seen once. Losses at the gene ends were 3 bases for V and 4 bases for J; bases not matched to a gene: 3. CDR1 is SGHRS, CDR2 YFSETQ, per germline. There are 14 residues in the CDR3. The sample consisted of blood. The TCR sequence derives from a girl aged 10 to 17 with multiple sclerosis. The gene calls are TRBV5-1 and TRBJ1-2; 10 positions agree with TRBD1. CDR3 amino acids: CASSWGQGLYGYTF. Here the CDR3 DNA reads TGCGCCAGCAGCTGGGGACAGGGGCTCTATGGCTACACCTTC.